The T cell receptor (beta chain) under discussion was sequenced for a study of OX40 agonist ivuxolimab in advanced cancers. General notes on the study: Ivuxolimab was a fully human IgG2 agonistic monoclonal antibody targeting the costimulatory receptor OX40 (CD134). Intravenous ivuxolimab was administered to patients every 2 weeks at six dose levels: 0.01, 0.1, 0.3, 1.5, 3 and 10 mg/kg. Among the 52 dose-escalation patients, around 19 had hepatocellular carcinoma, 15 melanoma, 9 renal cell carcinoma and 9 head and neck cancer. The dose-escalation cohort was roughly 83% male with a mean age of about 65 years, ranging from roughly 20 to 80. Patients were allowed to have had prior anti-PD-1, anti-PD-L1 or anti-CTLA-4 therapy, and roughly two fifths of the dose-escalation patients had been treated with checkpoint inhibitors. Three dose-escalation patients achieved partial responses, one with hepatocellular carcinoma and two with cutaneous melanoma. Peripheral TCRbeta sequencing aimed to test whether ivuxolimab altered TCR sequence diversity and caused clonal T-cell expansion. The paper covers the monotherapy dose-escalation part of the phase I ivuxolimab trial, which included N ≈ 54 patients. Results the study describes overall, beyond this receptor: Low levels of normalized T-cell clonal expansion were also seen in some nonresponding patients. After ivuxolimab, CD8+ T cells had more expanded clones than CD4+ T cells on average. At doses of 0.1 to 3.0 mg/kg, clonal expansion of both CD4+ and CD8+ T cells in blood was seen between baseline and week 6. In partial responders in the 0.1-3.0 mg/kg groups, normalized peripheral clonal expansion was found to be among the lowest, especially among CD8+ T cells. Which antigens the clonally expanded peripheral T cells were specific for was not determined.

With respect to this clone: The antigen it recognizes is unknown. No base qualities exist here, and no much larger clone lies one base off it.

To sequence the TCRbeta CDR3 region, genomic DNA was isolated from the sorted cells. The immunoSEQ Assay was used to sequence the TCRbeta CDR3 regions. Not all clones reach the TCRdb copy of this immuneACCESS table, which keeps in-frame sequences only. Checked studies attribute under half of the gap to unresolved V genes and leave the rest unexplained. The sample table contains tens of thousands of clones; only one count was recorded for around 88% of them. The ten most abundant clones make up approximately 1.5% of the sample. The trial excluded patients who had a history of autoimmune disease or were on systemic immunosuppression. Peripheral blood for TCR sequencing was collected from all dose cohorts at baseline, on cycle 4 day 1, and on cycle 7 day 1. The samples were drawn from a first-in-human, open-label, multicenter phase I dose-escalation trial of ivuxolimab. Adults with locally advanced or metastatic head and neck squamous cell, hepatocellular, melanoma or renal cell carcinoma were enrolled in the trial. Before TCR sequencing, CD4+ T cells and CD8+ T cells were sorted from peripheral blood as separate populations.

Trimming costs V 4 bases and J 0 bases, and their ends lie 11 bases apart. The CDR3, cysteine through phenylalanine, is 15 amino acids long. The CDR3 DNA has 45 bases and is translated from base 1. Looking up the germline V gene (reference sequence) yields CDR1 SGHNT and CDR2 YYREEE. The starting material was CD4+ or CD8+ T cells sorted from blood, obtained in a trial of the OX40 agonist ivuxolimab. This clonotype was obtained from an adult with an advanced solid tumor such as melanoma, head and neck, liver or kidney cancer. The sequence joins TRBV5-4 to TRBJ1-3, with the D segment identity uncertain. The CDR3 amino acid sequence is: CASSLDGSSGNTIYF. In nucleotides, the sequence is TGTGCCAGCAGCCTGGACGGATCCTCTGGAAACACCATATATTTT.